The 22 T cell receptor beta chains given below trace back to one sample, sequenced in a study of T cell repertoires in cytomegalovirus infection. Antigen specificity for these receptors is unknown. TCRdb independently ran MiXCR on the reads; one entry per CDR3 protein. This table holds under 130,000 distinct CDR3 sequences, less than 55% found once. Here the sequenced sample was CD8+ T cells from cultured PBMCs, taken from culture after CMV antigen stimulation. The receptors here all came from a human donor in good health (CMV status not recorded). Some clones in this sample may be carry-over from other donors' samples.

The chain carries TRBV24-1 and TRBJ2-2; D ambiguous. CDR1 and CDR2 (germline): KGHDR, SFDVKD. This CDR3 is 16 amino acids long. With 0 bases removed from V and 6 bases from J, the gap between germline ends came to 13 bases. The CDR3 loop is CATSDLGVSSAGELFF. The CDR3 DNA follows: TGTGCCACCAGTGATTTGGGGGTCTCCTCCGCCGGGGAGCTGTTTTTT.

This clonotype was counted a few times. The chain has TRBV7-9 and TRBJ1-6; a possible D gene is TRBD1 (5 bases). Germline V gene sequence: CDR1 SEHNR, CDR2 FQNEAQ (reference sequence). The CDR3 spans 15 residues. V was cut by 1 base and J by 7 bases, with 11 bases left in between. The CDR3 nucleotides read TGTGCCAGCAGCTTAGATGTGACAGAGAATTCACCCCTCCACTTT. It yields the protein CASSLDVTENSPLHF.

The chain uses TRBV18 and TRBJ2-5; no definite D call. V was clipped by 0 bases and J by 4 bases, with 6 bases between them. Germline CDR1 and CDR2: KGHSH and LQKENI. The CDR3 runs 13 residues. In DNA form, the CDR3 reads TGTGCCAGCTCACCACCGAGTTCAGAGACCCAGTACTTC. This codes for CASSPPSSETQYF.

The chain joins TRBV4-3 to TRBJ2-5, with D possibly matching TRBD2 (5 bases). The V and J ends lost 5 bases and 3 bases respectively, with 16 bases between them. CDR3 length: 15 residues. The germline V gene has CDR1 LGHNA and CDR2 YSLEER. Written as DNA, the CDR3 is TGCGCCAGCAGCGGACTCGGGCTTCTTGAAGAGACCCAGTACTTC. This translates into CASSGLGLLEETQYF.

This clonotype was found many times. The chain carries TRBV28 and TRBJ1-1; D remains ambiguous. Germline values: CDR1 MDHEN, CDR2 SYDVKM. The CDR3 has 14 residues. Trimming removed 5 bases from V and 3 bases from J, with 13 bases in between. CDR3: CASSPPGRDTEAFF. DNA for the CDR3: TGTGCCAGCAGTCCGCCGGGAAGGGACACTGAAGCTTTCTTT.

The CDR3 nucleotides are TGCGCCAGCAGCCACAACGGGTTGAGCTCCTACGAGCAGTACTTC. Translated, it gives CASSHNGLSSYEQYF. The chain is built from TRBV4-1 and TRBJ2-7; no definite D call. The CDR3 is 15 residues long. The V end lost 3 bases, the J end lost 0 bases, and 12 bases lay between the germline ends. Germline CDR1 reads MGHRA; CDR2 reads YSYEKL.

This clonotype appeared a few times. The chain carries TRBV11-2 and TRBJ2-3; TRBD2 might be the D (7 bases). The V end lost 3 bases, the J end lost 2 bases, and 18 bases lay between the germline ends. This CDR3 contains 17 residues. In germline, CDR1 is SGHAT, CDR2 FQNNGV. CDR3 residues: CASSFRVLGGATDTQYF. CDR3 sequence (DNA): TGTGCCAGCAGCTTTAGGGTATTGGGGGGGGCCACAGATACGCAGTATTTT.

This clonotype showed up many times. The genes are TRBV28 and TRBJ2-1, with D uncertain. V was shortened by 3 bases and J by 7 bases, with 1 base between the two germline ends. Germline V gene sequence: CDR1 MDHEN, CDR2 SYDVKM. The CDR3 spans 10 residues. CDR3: CASSFNEQFF. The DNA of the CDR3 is TGTGCCAGCAGTTTTAATGAGCAGTTCTTC. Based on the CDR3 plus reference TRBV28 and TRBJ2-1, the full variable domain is DVKVTQSSRYLVKRTGEKVFLECVQDMDHENMFWYRQDPGLGLRLIYFSYDVKMKEKGDIPEGYSVSREKKERFSLILESASTNQTSMYLCASSFNEQFFGPGTRLTVL.

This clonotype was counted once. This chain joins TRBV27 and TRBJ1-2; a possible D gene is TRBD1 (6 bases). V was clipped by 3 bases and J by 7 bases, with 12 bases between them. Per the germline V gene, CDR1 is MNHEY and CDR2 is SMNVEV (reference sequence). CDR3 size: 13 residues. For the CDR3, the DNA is TGTGCCAGCAGTTTTCCTTCAGGGGTTGGCTACACCTTC. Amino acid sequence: CASSFPSGVGYTF.

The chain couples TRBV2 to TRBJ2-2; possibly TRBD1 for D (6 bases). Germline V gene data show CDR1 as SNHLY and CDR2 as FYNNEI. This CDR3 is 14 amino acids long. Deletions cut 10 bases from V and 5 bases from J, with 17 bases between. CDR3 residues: CATARDMGTGELFF. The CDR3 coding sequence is TGTGCCACCGCCCGGGACATGGGAACCGGGGAGCTGTTTTTT. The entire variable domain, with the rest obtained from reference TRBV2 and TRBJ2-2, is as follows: EPEVTQTPSHQVTQMGQEVILRCVPISNHLYFYWYRQILGQKVEFLVSFYNNEISEKSEIFDDQFSVERPDGSNFTLKIRSTKLEDSAMYFCATARDMGTGELFFGEGSRLTVL.

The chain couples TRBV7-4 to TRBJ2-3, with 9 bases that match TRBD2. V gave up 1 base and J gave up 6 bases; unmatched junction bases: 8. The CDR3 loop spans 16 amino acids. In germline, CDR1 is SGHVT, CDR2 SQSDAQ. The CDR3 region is CASSLGLAGDADTQYF. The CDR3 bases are TGTGCCAGCAGCTTAGGGTTAGCGGGGGATGCGGATACGCAGTATTTT.

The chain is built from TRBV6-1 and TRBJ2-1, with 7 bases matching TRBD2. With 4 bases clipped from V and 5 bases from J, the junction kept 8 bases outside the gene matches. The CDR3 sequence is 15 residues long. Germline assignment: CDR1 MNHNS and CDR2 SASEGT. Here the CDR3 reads CASSVRGLDNNEQFF. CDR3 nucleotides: TGTGCCAGCAGTGTTAGAGGACTAGACAACAATGAGCAGTTCTTC.

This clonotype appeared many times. The CDR3 coding sequence is TGTGCCAGCAGTTTGGGCGGGGAACAGTTCTTC. Protein product: CASSLGGEQFF. This chain joins TRBV12-3 or TRBV12-4 and TRBJ2-1, with D possibly TRBD2 on 6 matching bases. V lost 3 bases, J lost 13 bases, and 10 bases lay in between. The CDR3 runs 11 residues.

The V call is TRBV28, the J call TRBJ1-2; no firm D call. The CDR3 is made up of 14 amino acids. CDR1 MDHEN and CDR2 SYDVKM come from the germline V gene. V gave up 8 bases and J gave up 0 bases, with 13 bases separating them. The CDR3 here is CASEGKLANYGYTF. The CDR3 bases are TGTGCCAGCGAAGGGAAACTAGCTAACTATGGCTACACCTTC.

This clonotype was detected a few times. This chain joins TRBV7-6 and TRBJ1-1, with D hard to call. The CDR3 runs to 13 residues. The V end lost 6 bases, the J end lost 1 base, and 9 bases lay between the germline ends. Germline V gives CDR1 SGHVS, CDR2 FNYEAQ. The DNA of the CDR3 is TGTGCCAGCAGTCGGGCAGAGAACACTGAAGCTTTCTTT. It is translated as CASSRAENTEAFF.

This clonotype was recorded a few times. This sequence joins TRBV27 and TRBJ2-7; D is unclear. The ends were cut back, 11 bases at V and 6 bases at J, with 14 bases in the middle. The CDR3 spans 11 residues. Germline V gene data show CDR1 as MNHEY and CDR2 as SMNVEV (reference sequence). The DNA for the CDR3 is TGTGCCTCGGGCGGCCTAGGCGAGCAGTACTTC. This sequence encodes CASGGLGEQYF.

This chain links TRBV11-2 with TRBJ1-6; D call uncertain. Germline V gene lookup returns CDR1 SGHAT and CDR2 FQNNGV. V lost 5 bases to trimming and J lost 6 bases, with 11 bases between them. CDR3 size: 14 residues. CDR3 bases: TGTGCCAGCAGCCCGGGTGGGTCTAATTCACCCCTCCACTTT. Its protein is CASSPGGSNSPLHF.

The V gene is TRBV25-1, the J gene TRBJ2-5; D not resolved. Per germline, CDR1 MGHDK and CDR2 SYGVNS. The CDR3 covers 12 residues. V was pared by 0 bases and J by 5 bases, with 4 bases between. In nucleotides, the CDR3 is TGTGCCAGCAGTGAATATCCGGAGACCCAGTACTTC. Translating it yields CASSEYPETQYF.

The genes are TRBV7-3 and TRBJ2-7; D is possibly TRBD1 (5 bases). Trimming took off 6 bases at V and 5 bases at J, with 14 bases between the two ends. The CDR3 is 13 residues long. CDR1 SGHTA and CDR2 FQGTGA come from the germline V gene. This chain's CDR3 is CASSWTTVDEQYF. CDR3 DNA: TGTGCCAGCAGTTGGACAACGGTGGACGAGCAGTACTTC.

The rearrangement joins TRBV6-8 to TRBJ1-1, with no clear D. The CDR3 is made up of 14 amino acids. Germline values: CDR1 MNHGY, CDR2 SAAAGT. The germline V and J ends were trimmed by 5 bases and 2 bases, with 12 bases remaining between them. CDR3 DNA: TGTGCCAGCAGTATCCTCAGTCCCAACACTGAAGCTTTCTTT. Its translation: CASSILSPNTEAFF.

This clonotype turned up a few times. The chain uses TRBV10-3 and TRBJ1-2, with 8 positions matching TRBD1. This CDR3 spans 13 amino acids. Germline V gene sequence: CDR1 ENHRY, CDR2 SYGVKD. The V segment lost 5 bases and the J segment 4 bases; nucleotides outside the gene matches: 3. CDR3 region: CAISIGQGYGYTF. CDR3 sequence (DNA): TGTGCCATCAGTATAGGACAGGGCTATGGCTACACCTTC.

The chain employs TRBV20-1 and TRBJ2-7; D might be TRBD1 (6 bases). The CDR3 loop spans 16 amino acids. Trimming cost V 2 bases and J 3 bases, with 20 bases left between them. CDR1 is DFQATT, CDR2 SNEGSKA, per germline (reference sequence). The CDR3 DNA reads TGCAGTGCTAGACTTTGGACAGACCAGCAAAACTACGAGCAGTACTTC. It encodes CSARLWTDQQNYEQYF.